The clone carrying this TCR beta chain was seen a single time. Per the original methods: It was from reference gene primer amplification that nucleated cell counts were estimated. Sequencing used immunoSEQ multiplex PCR; TCRdb keeps in-frame clones, though not all of them. That table furnishes V, J and clone size, whereas the DNA furnished D and trimming. Here the sample spans around 500,000 clones, 80% to 90% being singletons. The sample is drawn from a study of blood T cell repertoires in COVID-19. For the study at large: There were acute and convalescent COVID-19 samples, and they came from the United States, Italy and Spain.

Germline loops: CDR1 GTSNPN, CDR2 SVGIG (reference sequence). This CDR3 has 15 amino acids. V was pared by 0 bases and J by 6 bases, with 17 bases between. Sequencing was done on a sample of peripheral blood. This chain connects TRBV30 to TRBJ1-2; a possible D gene is TRBD1 (5 bases). This TCR was recovered from a human donor in a cohort sampled during active COVID-19. The CDR3 protein is CAWSVNLGAGHGYTF. The CDR3 DNA follows: TGTGCCTGGAGTGTAAATCTAGGGGCAGGTCATGGCTACACCTTC. Supplemented by reference TRBV30 and TRBJ1-2, the full variable domain reads SQTIHQWPATLVQPVGSPLSLECTVEGTSNPNLYWYRQAAGRGLQLLFYSVGIGQISSEVPQNLSASRPQDRQFILSSKKLLLSDSGFYLCAWSVNLGAGHGYTFGSGTRLTVV.